The 5 T cell receptor beta chains given below trace back to one sample, sequenced in a study of post-analysis software for immune sequencing data. Study findings and constraints: TRBV segments more frequent in patients than in controls numbered roughly 5 and included TRBV5-6, TRBV5-1 and TRBV20-1.

Prepared libraries of TCR beta cDNA carried unique molecular identifiers. Each CDR3 protein is one row after TCRdb ran MiXCR on the PCR reads. The data show 380,000 or so distinct CDR3 sequences, less than 40% seen once. These receptors have no identified antigens. Sequencing input: blood. Receptors originate from a girl aged 10 to 17 with multiple sclerosis.

In this sample, this clonotype turned up many times. The chain has TRBV7-2 and TRBJ2-7, with unresolved D. Per germline, CDR1 SGHTA and CDR2 FQGNSA. V was trimmed by 5 bases and J by 2 bases, leaving 13 bases between them. This CDR3 has 14 residues. DNA for the CDR3: TGTGCCAGCAGCCAGTGGGGTGAAACCTACGAGCAGTACTTC. Its protein is CASSQWGETYEQYF.

This clonotype was recorded many times. This CDR3 reads CASSQDPTSGADTQYF. The CDR3 DNA reads as TGCGCCAGCAGCCAAGATCCGACTAGCGGGGCAGATACGCAGTATTTT. The chain carries TRBV4-1 and TRBJ2-3; TRBD2 matches at 11 bases. Germline V gene sequence: CDR1 MGHRA, CDR2 YSYEKL. The CDR3 totals 16 residues. The junction had 3 bases not matched to a gene; V was cut back by 0 bases and J by 4 bases.

Remarks on this clonotype: At one end, the junction sequence differs from germline, possibly due to a read error. The rearrangement joins TRBV9 to TRBJ2-3, with D possibly matching TRBD1 (6 bases). The V gene's germline CDR1 is SGDLS and CDR2 YYNGEE. The CDR3 has 14 residues. DNA of the CDR3: TGTGCCAGCAGCGGGGGGCTAGTTGTAGATATGCAGTATTTT. It encodes CASSGGLVVDMQYF.

V gene TRBV6-2 or TRBV6-3 combines with J gene TRBJ2-5, with 9 bases fitting TRBD1. Germline trimming cut 2 bases from V and 3 bases from J; bases unmatched to any gene: 7. This CDR3 has 16 amino acids. The V gene's germline CDR1 is MNHEY and CDR2 SVGEGT. CDR3 sequence: CASSYDPGQGKETQYF. CDR3 DNA: TGTGCCAGCAGTTACGACCCGGGACAGGGAAAAGAGACCCAGTACTTC.

This clonotype showed up just a few times. The rearrangement links TRBV4-1 to TRBJ1-2; 9 positions agree with TRBD1. Germline CDR1 and CDR2: MGHRA and YSYEKL. The CDR3 runs 15 residues. V shed 1 base and J 2 bases; nucleotides not matched to a gene: 2. CDR3: CASSQGQGENYGYTF. CDR3 coding DNA: TGCGCCAGCAGCCAAGGACAGGGGGAGAACTATGGCTACACCTTC.